The rows below give T cell receptor beta chains drawn from one sample of a study of yellow fever vaccine responses in identical twins. TCRdb reprocessed the RT-PCR reads with MiXCR, giving one entry per CDR3 protein. The sample records some 2,400 distinct CDR3 sequences, roughly four fifths being singletons. This sample comprised T cells from blood (PBMCs), unsorted or a sorted subset (not recorded which), obtained before or after yellow fever vaccination (not recorded which). These receptors all come from a woman younger than 30 who received the yellow fever vaccine. The CDR3 runs from the conserved cysteine through the conserved F or W. Each record gives: V gene, J gene, D gene, clone size, CDR3 DNA, CDR3 protein. D genes are given only for firm matches. Expanded clones are given a class, and other clones once, few, many or no size at all.

V gene: TRBV29-1; J gene: TRBJ1-5; D gene: .; clone size: .; CDR3 DNA: TGCAGCGTTGCTCTAGGGCCGGTCAGCAATCAGCCCCAGCATTTT; CDR3 protein: CSVALGPVSNQPQHF
V gene: TRBV12-3/TRBV12-4; J gene: TRBJ1-1; D gene: TRBD1; clone size: .; CDR3 DNA: TGTGCCAGCAGGCCCGGGACAGTCACTGAAGCTTTCTTT; CDR3 protein: CASRPGTVTEAFF
V gene: TRBV28; J gene: TRBJ1-4; D gene: .; clone size: few; CDR3 DNA: TGTGCCAGCCAACATAATGAAAAACTGTTTTTT; CDR3 protein: CASQHNEKLFF
V gene: TRBV13; J gene: TRBJ1-5; D gene: .; clone size: .; CDR3 DNA: TGTGCCAGCAGCTTAGGGGCGGGTACTCAGCCCCAGCATTTT; CDR3 protein: CASSLGAGTQPQHF
V gene: TRBV12-3/TRBV12-4; J gene: TRBJ1-2; D gene: .; clone size: .; CDR3 DNA: TGTGCCAGCAGTCAGCAGGAATATGGCTACACCTTC; CDR3 protein: CASSQQEYGYTF
V gene: TRBV5-1; J gene: TRBJ2-2; D gene: .; clone size: few; CDR3 DNA: TGCGCCAGCAGCTTGTTTTCTGGCAGGGCCACCGGGGAGCTGTTTTTT; CDR3 protein: CASSLFSGRATGELFF
V gene: TRBV5-4; J gene: TRBJ2-1; D gene: .; clone size: .; CDR3 DNA: TGTGCCAGCAGCTTGGACCCTCTCGCGGTCAATGAGCAGTTCTTC; CDR3 protein: CASSLDPLAVNEQFF
V gene: TRBV2; J gene: TRBJ2-5; D gene: .; clone size: .; CDR3 DNA: TGTGCCAGCAGTGGGAACAGGGCCGGGGAGACCCAGTACTTC; CDR3 protein: CASSGNRAGETQYF
V gene: TRBV18; J gene: TRBJ1-1; D gene: .; clone size: .; CDR3 DNA: TGTGCCAGCTCCCCTGGGACTACTGAAGCTTTCTTT; CDR3 protein: CASSPGTTEAFF
V gene: TRBV13; J gene: TRBJ1-1; D gene: TRBD1; clone size: large; CDR3 DNA: TGTGCCAGCAGCGGCAGGGGGGCGACTGAAGCTTTCTTT; CDR3 protein: CASSGRGATEAFF
V gene: TRBV11-1; J gene: TRBJ2-4; D gene: .; clone size: .; CDR3 DNA: TGTGCCAGCAGCTCCGGACAAAACATTCAGTACTTC; CDR3 protein: CASSSGQNIQYF
V gene: TRBV3-1; J gene: TRBJ2-1; D gene: TRBD2; clone size: .; CDR3 DNA: TGTGCCAGCAGCCAATTAGCGGGAGATCATGAGCAGTTCTTC; CDR3 protein: CASSQLAGDHEQFF
V gene: TRBV29-1; J gene: TRBJ2-7; D gene: .; clone size: .; CDR3 DNA: TGCAGCGTTGGTGGGGGGAATAGCTACGAGCAGTACTTC; CDR3 protein: CSVGGGNSYEQYF
V gene: TRBV11-1; J gene: TRBJ2-1; D gene: TRBD2; clone size: .; CDR3 DNA: TGTGCCAGCAGCTTAAATTTTGGCGGGAGTGGGTCCAATGAGCAGTTCTTC; CDR3 protein: CASSLNFGGSGSNEQFF
V gene: TRBV12-3/TRBV12-4; J gene: TRBJ2-1; D gene: .; clone size: .; CDR3 DNA: TGTGCCAGCAGTTTGTTCGTAGGGAATGAGCAGTTCTTC; CDR3 protein: CASSLFVGNEQFF
V gene: TRBV7-9; J gene: TRBJ2-1; D gene: .; clone size: .; CDR3 DNA: TGTGCCAGCAGCTTGTACGGGGGAAGCTCCTACAATGAGCAGTTCTTC; CDR3 protein: CASSLYGGSSYNEQFF
V gene: TRBV2; J gene: TRBJ2-1; D gene: TRBD2; clone size: once; CDR3 DNA: TGTGCCAGCAGTGACCCGATAGCGGGAGGCCGCTACAATGAGCAGTTCTTC; CDR3 protein: CASSDPIAGGRYNEQFF
V gene: TRBV14; J gene: TRBJ2-5; D gene: .; clone size: .; CDR3 DNA: TGTGCCAGCAGCCAACTGGCGGGGACCCAGTACTTC; CDR3 protein: CASSQLAGTQYF
V gene: TRBV7-6; J gene: TRBJ1-3; D gene: .; clone size: .; CDR3 DNA: TGCGCCAGCAGCTTAGGGCCGGGGGTCTCTGGAAACACCATATATTTT; CDR3 protein: CASSLGPGVSGNTIYF
V gene: TRBV10-3; J gene: TRBJ1-5; D gene: .; clone size: .; CDR3 DNA: TGTGCCATCAGTGAAAGGTCGGCCAGAGGGGAGCCCCAGCATTTT; CDR3 protein: CAISERSARGEPQHF
V gene: TRBV7-9; J gene: TRBJ1-2; D gene: .; clone size: few; CDR3 DNA: TGTGCCAGCAGCTCCCTTGACAGGCCGGGCTACACCTTC; CDR3 protein: CASSSLDRPGYTF
V gene: TRBV12-3/TRBV12-4; J gene: TRBJ1-1; D gene: TRBD1; clone size: .; CDR3 DNA: TGTGCCAGCAGGGACAGGTCGGGGGACACTGAAGCTTTCTTT; CDR3 protein: CASRDRSGDTEAFF
V gene: TRBV6-5; J gene: TRBJ1-1; D gene: .; clone size: large; CDR3 DNA: TGTGCCAGCAGTTACTTTAAGGGGCAGTTCACTGAAGCTTTCTTT; CDR3 protein: CASSYFKGQFTEAFF
V gene: TRBV10-3; J gene: TRBJ2-1; D gene: .; clone size: once; CDR3 DNA: TGTGCCATCAGTGGAAAAGGACTTCGGTACAATGAGCAGTTCTTC; CDR3 protein: CAISGKGLRYNEQFF
V gene: TRBV4-1; J gene: TRBJ1-1; D gene: .; clone size: .; CDR3 DNA: TGCGCCAGCAGCCAAGAATCTCAAAACACTGAAGCTTTCTTT; CDR3 protein: CASSQESQNTEAFF
V gene: TRBV29-1; J gene: TRBJ2-4; D gene: .; clone size: .; CDR3 DNA: TGCAGCGTTGTGTGGGGGAGTGGAGGAAAGGGGATTCAGTACTTC; CDR3 protein: CSVVWGSGGKGIQYF
V gene: TRBV29-1; J gene: TRBJ1-1; D gene: .; clone size: .; CDR3 DNA: TGCAGCGTCCAGCAGAACACTGAAGCTTTCTTT; CDR3 protein: CSVQQNTEAFF
V gene: TRBV6-2/TRBV6-3; J gene: TRBJ1-2; D gene: .; clone size: .; CDR3 DNA: TGTGCCAGCAGTTCCTTCGGGCGGGGGGCGAGCTACAATGGCTACACCTTC; CDR3 protein: CASSSFGRGASYNGYTF